What follows is one TCR beta chain and its context. The data originate from a study of technical replicates of blood from several donors. Profiled with immunoSEQ multiplex PCR; TCRdb holds only in-frame clones, not every one. The sample consists of around 15,000 clones, around 86% of them appearing once. J gave up 7 bases and V 3 bases, and 13 bases lay outside the gene matches. CDR1 and CDR2 from the germline V gene are SGHNT and YYREEE (reference sequence). The CDR3 extends over 16 amino acids. The sequence was collected from a human donor in good health. Sequencing was carried out using PBMCs. The chain combines TRBV5-4 with TRBJ2-5; 9 bases line up with TRBD1. Here the CDR3 DNA reads TGTGCCAGCAGCTCGGAGGGCTACAGGGGGCGGGGGACCCAGTACTTC. Protein product: CASSSEGYRGRGTQYF.